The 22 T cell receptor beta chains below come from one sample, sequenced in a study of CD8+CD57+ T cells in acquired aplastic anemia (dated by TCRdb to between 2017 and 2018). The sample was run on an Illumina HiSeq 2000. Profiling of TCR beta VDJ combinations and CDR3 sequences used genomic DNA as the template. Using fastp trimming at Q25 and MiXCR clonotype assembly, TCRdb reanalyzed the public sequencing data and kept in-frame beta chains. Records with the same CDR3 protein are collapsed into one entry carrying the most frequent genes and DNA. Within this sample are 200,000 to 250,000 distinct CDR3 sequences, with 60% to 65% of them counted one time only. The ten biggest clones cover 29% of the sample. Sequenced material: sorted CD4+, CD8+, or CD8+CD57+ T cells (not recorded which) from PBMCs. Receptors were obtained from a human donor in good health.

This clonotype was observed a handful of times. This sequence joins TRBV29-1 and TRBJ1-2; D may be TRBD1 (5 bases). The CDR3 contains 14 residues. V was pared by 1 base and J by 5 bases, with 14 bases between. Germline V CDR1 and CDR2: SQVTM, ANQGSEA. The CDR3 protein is CSVEASDRGYGYTF. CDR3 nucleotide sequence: TGCAGCGTTGAAGCCTCAGACAGAGGATATGGCTACACCTTC.

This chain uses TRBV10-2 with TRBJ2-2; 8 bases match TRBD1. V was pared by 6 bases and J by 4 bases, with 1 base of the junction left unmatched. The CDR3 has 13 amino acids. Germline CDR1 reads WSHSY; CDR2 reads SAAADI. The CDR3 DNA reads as TGCGCCAGCAGCACAGGGGGCACCGGGGAGCTGTTTTTT. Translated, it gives CASSTGGTGELFF.

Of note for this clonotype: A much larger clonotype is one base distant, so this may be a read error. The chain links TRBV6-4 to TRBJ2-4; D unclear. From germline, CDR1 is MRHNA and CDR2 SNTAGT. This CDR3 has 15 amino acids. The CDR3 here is CASSSVQIAKNIRYF. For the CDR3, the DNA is TGTGCCAGCAGCTCTGTCCAAATAGCCAAAAACATTCGGTACTTC.

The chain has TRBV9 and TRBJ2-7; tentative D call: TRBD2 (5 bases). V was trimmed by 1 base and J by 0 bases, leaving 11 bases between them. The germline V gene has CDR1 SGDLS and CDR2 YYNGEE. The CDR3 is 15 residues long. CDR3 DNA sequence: TGTGCCAGCAGCGTAAGCGGCCGCAGCTCCTACGAGCAGTACTTC. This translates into CASSVSGRSSYEQYF.

DNA of the CDR3: TGTGCCAGCAGTTCTAACAGGGGGGGCAATGAGCAGTTCTTC. Protein: CASSSNRGGNEQFF. The J gene is TRBJ2-1, the V gene TRBV6-5; D might be TRBD1 (8 bases). The CDR3 consists of 14 residues. Germline V gives CDR1 MNHEY, CDR2 SVGAGI. The V end lost 4 bases, the J end lost 6 bases, and 13 bases lay between the germline ends.

CDR3 sequence (DNA): TGTGCCAGCAGTGAGGGGACAGGGGAGTCCAATGAGCAGTATTTT. Protein product: CASSEGTGESNEQYF. The gene calls are TRBV6-4 and TRBJ2-3; 10 nucleotides agree with TRBD1. CDR1 is MRHNA, CDR2 SNTAGT, per germline. The CDR3 is 15 residues long. V lost 3 bases to trimming and J lost 11 bases; unmatched junction nucleotides: 11.

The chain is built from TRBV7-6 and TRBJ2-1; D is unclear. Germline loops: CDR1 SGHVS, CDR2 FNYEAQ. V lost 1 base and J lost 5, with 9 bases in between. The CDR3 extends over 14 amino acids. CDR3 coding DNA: TGTGCCAGCAGCTTAGGTAAAGGGAACAATGAGCAGTTCTTC. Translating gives CASSLGKGNNEQFF.

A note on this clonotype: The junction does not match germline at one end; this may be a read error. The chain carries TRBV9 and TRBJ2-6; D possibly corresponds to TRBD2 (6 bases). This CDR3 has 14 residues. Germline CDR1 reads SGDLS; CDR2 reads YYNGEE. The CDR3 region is CASSVDGSGGTEAF. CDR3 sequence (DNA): TGTGCCAGCAGCGTAGACGGTTCTGGTGGGACTGAAGCTTTC.

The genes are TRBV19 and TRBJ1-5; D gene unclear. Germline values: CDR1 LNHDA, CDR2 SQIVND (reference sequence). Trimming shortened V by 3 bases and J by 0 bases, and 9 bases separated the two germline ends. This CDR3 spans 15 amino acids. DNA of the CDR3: TGTGCCAGTAGTATGGGGAGCAATAGCAATCAGCCCCAGCATTTT. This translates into CASSMGSNSNQPQHF.

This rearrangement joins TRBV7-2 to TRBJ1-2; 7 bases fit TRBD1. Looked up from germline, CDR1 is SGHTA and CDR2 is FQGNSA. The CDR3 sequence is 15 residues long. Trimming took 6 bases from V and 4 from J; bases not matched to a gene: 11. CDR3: CASSQPQGEIYGYTF. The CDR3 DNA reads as TGTGCCAGCAGTCAACCGCAGGGGGAGATCTATGGCTACACCTTC. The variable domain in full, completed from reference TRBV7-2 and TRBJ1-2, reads GAGVSQSPSNKVTEKGKDVELRCDPISGHTALYWYRQSLGQGLEFLIYFQGNSAPDKSGLPSDRFSAERTGGSVSTLTIQRTQQEDSAVYLCASSQPQGEIYGYTFGSGTRLTVV.

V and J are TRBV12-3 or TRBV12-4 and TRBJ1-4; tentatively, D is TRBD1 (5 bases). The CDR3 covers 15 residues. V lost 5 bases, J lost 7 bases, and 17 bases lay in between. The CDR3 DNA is TGTGCCAGCAGTCAACCGGGAGGGGCCGTTGAAAAACTGTTTTTT. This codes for CASSQPGGAVEKLFF.

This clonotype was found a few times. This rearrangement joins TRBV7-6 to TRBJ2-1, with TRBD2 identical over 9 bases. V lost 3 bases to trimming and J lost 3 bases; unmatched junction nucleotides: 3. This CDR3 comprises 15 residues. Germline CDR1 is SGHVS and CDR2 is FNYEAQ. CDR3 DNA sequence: TGTGCCAGCAGCTTGCGCGGGGGGGGCTACAATGAGCAGTTCTTC. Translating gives CASSLRGGGYNEQFF.

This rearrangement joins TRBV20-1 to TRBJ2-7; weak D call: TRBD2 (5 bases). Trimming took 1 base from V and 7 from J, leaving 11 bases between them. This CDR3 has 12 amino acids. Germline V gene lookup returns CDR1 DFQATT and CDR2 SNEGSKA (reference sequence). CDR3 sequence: CSARVGEREQYF. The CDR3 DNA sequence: TGCAGTGCTAGAGTCGGGGAGCGGGAGCAGTACTTC.

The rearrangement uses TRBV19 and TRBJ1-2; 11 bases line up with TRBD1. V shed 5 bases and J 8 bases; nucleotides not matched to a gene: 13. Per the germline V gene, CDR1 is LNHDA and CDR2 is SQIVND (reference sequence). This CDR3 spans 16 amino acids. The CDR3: CASSSGWTGGNKGYTF. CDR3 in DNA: TGTGCCAGTAGTTCCGGCTGGACAGGGGGCAATAAGGGCTACACCTTC.

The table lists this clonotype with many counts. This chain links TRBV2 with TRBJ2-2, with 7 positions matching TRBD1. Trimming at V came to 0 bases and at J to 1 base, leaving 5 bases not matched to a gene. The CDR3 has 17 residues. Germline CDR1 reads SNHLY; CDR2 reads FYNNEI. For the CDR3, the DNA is TGTGCCAGCAGTGAAGCGGGACAGTCTGTGAACACCGGGGAGCTGTTTTTT. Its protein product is CASSEAGQSVNTGELFF.

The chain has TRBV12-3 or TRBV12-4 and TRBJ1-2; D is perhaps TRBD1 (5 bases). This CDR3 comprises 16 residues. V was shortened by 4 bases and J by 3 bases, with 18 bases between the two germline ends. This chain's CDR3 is CASSSVRGGADYGYTF. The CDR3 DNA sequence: TGTGCCAGCAGTTCTGTAAGGGGAGGGGCCGACTATGGCTACACCTTC.

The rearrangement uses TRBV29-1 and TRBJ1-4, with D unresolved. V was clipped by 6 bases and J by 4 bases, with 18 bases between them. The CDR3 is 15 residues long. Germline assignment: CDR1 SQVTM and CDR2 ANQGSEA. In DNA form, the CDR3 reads TGCAGCGTCTCTACACGCTTCCCTAGTAATGAAAAACTGTTTTTT. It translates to CSVSTRFPSNEKLFF. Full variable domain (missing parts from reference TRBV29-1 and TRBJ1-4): SAVISQKPSRDICQRGTSLTIQCQVDSQVTMMFWYRQQPGQSLTLIATANQGSEATYESGFVIDKFPISRPNLTFSTLTVSNMSPEDSSIYLCSVSTRFPSNEKLFFGSGTQLSVL.

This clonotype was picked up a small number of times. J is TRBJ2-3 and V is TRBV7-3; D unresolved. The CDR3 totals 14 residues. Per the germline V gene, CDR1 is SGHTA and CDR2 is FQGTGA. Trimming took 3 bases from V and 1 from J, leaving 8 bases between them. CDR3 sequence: CASSFGQGTDTQYF. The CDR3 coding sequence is TGTGCCAGCAGCTTCGGGCAGGGCACAGATACGCAGTATTTT.

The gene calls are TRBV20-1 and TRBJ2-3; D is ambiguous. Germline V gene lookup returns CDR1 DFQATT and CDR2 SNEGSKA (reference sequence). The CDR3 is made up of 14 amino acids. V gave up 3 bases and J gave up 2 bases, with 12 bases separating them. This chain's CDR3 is CSARWPQFTDTQYF. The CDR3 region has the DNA TGCAGTGCTAGGTGGCCACAATTCACAGATACGCAGTATTTT.

The CDR3 coding sequence is TGTGCCAGCAGCCCCGACACTAGCGGGATGGATGAGCAGTTCTTC. Protein product: CASSPDTSGMDEQFF. This chain uses TRBV7-2 with TRBJ2-1, with 10 bases that match TRBD2. The V gene's germline CDR1 is SGHTA and CDR2 FQGNSA. The CDR3 loop spans 15 amino acids. V lost 5 bases, J lost 8 bases, and 9 bases stayed unmatched.

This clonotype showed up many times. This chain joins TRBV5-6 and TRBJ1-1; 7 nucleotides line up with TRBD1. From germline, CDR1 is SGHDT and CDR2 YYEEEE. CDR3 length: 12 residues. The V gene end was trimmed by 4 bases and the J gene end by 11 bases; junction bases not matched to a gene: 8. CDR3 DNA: TGTGCCAGCAGCCCTCAGGGGGATATGGCTTTCTTT. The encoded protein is CASSPQGDMAFF.

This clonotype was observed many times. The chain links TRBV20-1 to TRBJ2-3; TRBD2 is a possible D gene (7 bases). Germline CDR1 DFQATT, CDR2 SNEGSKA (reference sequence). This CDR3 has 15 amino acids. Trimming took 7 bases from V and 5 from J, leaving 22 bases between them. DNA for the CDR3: TGCAGTGTAGTAGGGGGGGGCCCCCGGGGAGATACGCAGTATTTT. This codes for CSVVGGGPRGDTQYF.